This TCR beta chain was sequenced for a study of blood T cell repertoires in COVID-19. Under the authors' procedure: How many nucleated cells were present was estimated from reference gene primer amplification. The table came from immunoSEQ multiplex PCR; TCRdb's copy has only in-frame clones and leaves some out. That table gives V, J and clone size, and the DNA gave D and trimming. The sample holds roughly 200,000 clones; roughly 90% are singletons and the top ten take less than 2%. Germline values: CDR1 SNHLY, CDR2 FYNNEI. This CDR3 is 12 amino acids long. Between the trimmed V and J ends, which lost 6 bases and 1 base, there was a span of 7 bases.

The chain uses TRBV2 and TRBJ2-7; D perhaps matches TRBD1 (6 bases). This sequence originates from a man aged 65 to 79 with acute or convalescent COVID-19. The sample taken for sequencing was peripheral blood. The CDR3 DNA follows: TGTGCCAGCAGACAGGGATCCTACGAGCAGTACTTC. This codes for CASRQGSYEQYF.